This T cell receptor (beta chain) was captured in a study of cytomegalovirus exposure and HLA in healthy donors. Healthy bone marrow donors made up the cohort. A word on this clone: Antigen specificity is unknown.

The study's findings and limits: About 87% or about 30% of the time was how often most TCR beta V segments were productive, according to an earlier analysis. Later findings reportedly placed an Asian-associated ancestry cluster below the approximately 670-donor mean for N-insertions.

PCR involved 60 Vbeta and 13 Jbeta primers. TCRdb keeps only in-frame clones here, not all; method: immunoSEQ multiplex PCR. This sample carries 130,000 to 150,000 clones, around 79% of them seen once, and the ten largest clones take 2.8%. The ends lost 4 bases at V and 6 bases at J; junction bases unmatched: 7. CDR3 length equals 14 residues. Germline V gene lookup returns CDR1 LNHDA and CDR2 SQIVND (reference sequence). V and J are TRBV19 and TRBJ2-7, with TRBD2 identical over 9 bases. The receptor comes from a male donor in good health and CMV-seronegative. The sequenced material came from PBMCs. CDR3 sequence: CASSNRGAGGEQYF. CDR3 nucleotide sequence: TGTGCCAGTAGTAATAGGGGAGCGGGAGGCGAGCAGTACTTC.